The 15 T cell receptor beta chains listed next were all sequenced from one sample in a study of control samples from healthy donors and cancer patients (TCRdb year 2020). The method was the immunoSEQ multiplex PCR assay. The table was pulled from immuneACCESS by TCRdb, which kept in-frame rearrangements only. Such tables lose some clones; where checked, under half of the loss comes from unresolved V genes, and the rest has no known cause. A total of under 80,000 clones appear in this sample, over 75% of them only once. Approximately 30% of the sample is in the top ten clones. Source material: blood. The receptors shown here come from a man aged 50-60 years in good health.

The CDR3 DNA reads as TGTGCCAGCAGTCCCAAAGAGACCCAGTACTTC. Translated: CASSPKETQYF. The chain uses TRBV28 and TRBJ2-5, with no clear D. Germline CDR1 reads MDHEN; CDR2 reads SYDVKM. The V gene lost 5 bases and the J gene lost 3 bases, with 4 bases spanning the gap. This CDR3 is 11 amino acids long.

The CDR3 DNA reads as TGTGCCAGCAGCGCTCTTACTCCGGGACAGTTCTTC. This encodes CASSALTPGQFF. The chain uses TRBV3-1 (or the pseudogene TRBV3-2) and TRBJ2-7; tentatively, D is TRBD2 (5 bases). The end of the DNA aligns better with TRBJ2-1, so the J call may be wrong. Germline CDR1 LGHDT, CDR2 YNNKEL (reference sequence). The CDR3 runs 12 residues.

The chain uses TRBV11-3 and TRBJ1-1, with unresolved D. The CDR3 totals 16 residues. V was shortened by 3 bases and J by 1 base, with 15 bases between the two germline ends. Per germline, CDR1 SGHNT and CDR2 YENEEA. CDR3 sequence: CASSLEPVTSNTEAFF. CDR3 coding DNA: TGTGCCAGCAGCTTGGAGCCGGTGACGTCGAACACTGAAGCTTTCTTT.

The J gene is TRBJ1-4, the V gene TRBV30; 7 bases are shared with TRBD1. V shed 2 bases and J 15 bases; nucleotides not matched to a gene: 15. The CDR3 covers 14 residues. The germline V gene encodes CDR1 GTSNPN and CDR2 SVGIG (reference sequence). The chain's CDR3 is CAWSPTNPGQVLFF. In DNA form, the CDR3 reads TGTGCCTGGAGTCCGACGAACCCAGGACAGGTTTTGTTTTTT.

The CDR3 DNA follows: TGCGCCAGCAGCTCGTCCGGGACAGGGGCTGAAGCTTTCTTT. Translating it yields CASSSSGTGAEAFF. The J gene is TRBJ1-1, the V gene TRBV5-1; 10 positions agree with TRBD1. CDR1 and CDR2 from the germline V gene are SGHRS and YFSETQ. The CDR3 is made up of 14 amino acids. Unmatched junction bases numbered 5, after V lost 3 bases and J lost 6 bases.

This sequence joins TRBV29-1 and TRBJ2-5; tentatively, D is TRBD1 or TRBD2 (5 bases each). V lost 1 base and J 5 bases, leaving 20 bases between the germline ends. CDR1 is SQVTM, CDR2 ANQGSEA, per germline. The CDR3 consists of 16 residues. The CDR3 bases are TGCAGCGTTGAAGCCTTTGATGGGGGACGTGGGGAGACCCAGTACTTC. This translates into CSVEAFDGGRGETQYF.

This chain uses TRBV10-2 with TRBJ1-1; unclear D gene. V shed 6 bases and J shed 1 base, with 12 bases lying between them. Germline-derived CDR1 and CDR2 are WSHSY and SAAADI. The CDR3 has 14 residues. The CDR3 loop is CASRNAGKNTEAFF. The CDR3 DNA is TGCGCCAGCAGGAATGCGGGGAAGAACACTGAAGCTTTCTTT.

The chain carries TRBV4-1 and TRBJ2-1; TRBD1 matches 9 bases. Looked up from germline, CDR1 is MGHRA and CDR2 is YSYEKL. The CDR3 length is 15 residues. Trimming took 4 bases from V and 9 from J; bases not matched to a gene: 10. CDR3 DNA: TGCGCCAGCAGCCTCCGGACAGGGGAAAAAAGTGAGCAGTTCTTC. Its protein product is CASSLRTGEKSEQFF.

The chain employs TRBV13 and TRBJ2-1; D possibly uses TRBD1 or TRBD2 (6 bases each). The V end lost 3 bases, the J end lost 0 bases, and 15 bases lay between the germline ends. CDR1 is PRHDT, CDR2 FYEKMQ, per germline (reference sequence). There are 17 residues in the CDR3. This CDR3 is CASSFGTSGASYNEQFF. Written as DNA, the CDR3 is TGTGCCAGCAGCTTCGGGACCTCGGGGGCCTCCTACAATGAGCAGTTCTTC. The complete variable domain, with remaining parts taken from reference TRBV13 and TRBJ2-1, reads AAGVIQSPRHLIKEKRETATLKCYPIPRHDTVYWYQQGPGQDPQFLISFYEKMQSDKGSIPDRFSAQQFSDYHSELNMSSLELGDSALYFCASSFGTSGASYNEQFFGPGTRLTVL.

The chain employs TRBV11-2 and TRBJ2-1; D uncertain. Trimming removed 5 bases from V and 7 bases from J, with 6 bases in between. The CDR3 runs to 11 residues. Germline lookup yields CDR1 SGHAT and CDR2 FQNNGV. The DNA for the CDR3 is TGTGCCAGCAGCCCTGAGAATGAGCAGTTCTTC. Protein product: CASSPENEQFF.

The rearrangement uses TRBV19 and TRBJ2-7, with no clear D. Trimming stripped 3 bases from V and 3 bases from J, with 12 bases between. Germline V lookup: CDR1 LNHDA, CDR2 SQIVND (reference sequence). The CDR3 spans 14 residues. Written as DNA, the CDR3 is TGTGCCAGTAGTATTGGCCAGAATTTCTACGAGCAGTACTTC. Encoded protein: CASSIGQNFYEQYF.

The chain combines TRBV25-1 with TRBJ1-3; TRBD1 is a possible D gene (5 bases). Germline assignment: CDR1 MGHDK and CDR2 SYGVNS. The V end was cut by 6 bases, the J end by 2 bases, with 8 bases between. The CDR3 runs 13 residues. As DNA, the CDR3 is TGTGCCAGCAGGGGGGGGGCTGGAAACACCATATATTTT. Translating gives CASRGGAGNTIYF.

Concerning this clone: At one boundary the junction diverges from the germline segment, which might be a read error. The rearrangement links TRBV4-3 to TRBJ1-6; D gene unclear. There are 15 residues in the CDR3. Germline V gives CDR1 LGHNA, CDR2 YSLEER. CDR3 amino acids: CTSSRGARDNSPLHF. The CDR3 bases are TGCACCAGCAGCCGAGGTGCCAGAGATAATTCACCCCTCCACTTT.

This sequence joins TRBV5-4 and TRBJ2-4; no firm D call. The germline gives CDR1 SGHNT, CDR2 YYREEE (reference sequence). The CDR3 contains 16 residues. The V gene lost 0 bases and the J gene lost 0 bases, with 10 bases spanning the gap. The CDR3 region has the DNA TGTGCCAGCAGCTTGGGCCAGGCGGTAGCCAAAAACATTCAGTACTTC. Its translation: CASSLGQAVAKNIQYF.

The CDR3 sequence is CASSFQSREDGYTF. The CDR3 coding sequence is TGTGCCAGCAGCTTCCAATCCAGGGAGGATGGCTACACCTTC. V usage is TRBV5-6 and J usage is TRBJ1-2; D is perhaps TRBD1 (5 bases). Germline assignment: CDR1 SGHDT and CDR2 YYEEEE. Trimming stripped 2 bases from V and 6 bases from J, with 14 bases between. The CDR3 has 14 residues. The variable domain in full, with the rest retrieved from reference TRBV5-6 and TRBJ1-2, is DAGVTQSPTHLIKTRGQQVTLRCSPKSGHDTVSWYQQALGQGPQFIFQYYEEEERQRGNFPDRFSGHQFPNYSSELNVNALLLGDSALYLCASSFQSREDGYTFGSGTRLTVV.